This TCR beta chain was identified during a study of cytomegalovirus exposure and HLA in healthy donors. The PCR had 60 Vbeta and 13 Jbeta primers. The protocol was immunoSEQ multiplex PCR, while the TCRdb copy is restricted to in-frame clones and leaves out a portion. The sample has fewer than 200,000 clones, roughly 80% seen once. The CDR3 sequence is 18 residues long. Germline assignment: CDR1 SGDLS and CDR2 YYNGEE. Losses at the gene ends were 0 bases for V and 4 bases for J; bases not matched to a gene: 11. Input material: PBMCs. The chain carries TRBV9 and TRBJ2-1; 9 nucleotides agree with TRBD2. The clonotype was recovered from a female donor in good health and CMV-seronegative. CDR3 sequence reads: CASSVDYHSGRLYNEQFF. CDR3 nucleotides: TGTGCCAGCAGCGTAGACTACCATAGCGGGAGATTATACAATGAGCAGTTCTTC. The whole variable domain, filled in from reference TRBV9 and TRBJ2-1, reads DSGVTQTPKHLITATGQRVTLRCSPRSGDLSVYWYQQSLDQGLQFLIQYYNGEERAKGNILERFSAQQFPDLHSELNLSSLELGDSALYFCASSVDYHSGRLYNEQFFGPGTRLTVL.